The 21 T cell receptor beta chains reported below all come from one sample, sequenced in a study of T cell repertoires in cytomegalovirus infection. Their cognate antigens are unknown. MiXCR was run by TCRdb on the reads, yielding one entry per CDR3 protein. The data show 800,000 to 950,000 distinct CDR3 sequences, with about 30% seen just once and roughly an eighth held by the top ten. Source: cultured CD8+ T cells from PBMCs, taken from culture after CMV antigen stimulation. Every receptor here comes from a human donor in good health (CMV status not recorded). Some clones in this sample may be carry-over from other donors' samples.

This chain connects TRBV7-2 to TRBJ2-5; D is ambiguous. The ends were cut back, 3 bases at V and 2 bases at J, with 19 bases in the middle. The CDR3 runs to 17 residues. CDR1 and CDR2 from the germline V gene are SGHTA and FQGNSA. The CDR3 loop reads CASSLSEAPYQQETQYF. As DNA, the CDR3 is TGTGCCAGCAGCTTGTCTGAGGCCCCCTATCAACAAGAGACCCAGTACTTC.

A word on this clonotype: Relative to the germline gene, one junction end is altered; a read error may explain this. V usage is TRBV15 and J usage is TRBJ2-7, with no clear D. Germline V CDR1 and CDR2: LNHNV, YYDKDF (reference sequence). The CDR3 covers 18 residues. This CDR3 is CATNRDPLMGPSSYEQYF. Written as DNA, the CDR3 is TGTGCCACCAACAGAGACCCCCTCATGGGTCCTAGCTCCTACGAGCAGTACTTC.

This clonotype was seen a few times. This chain connects TRBV7-9 to TRBJ1-2; maybe TRBD1 (6 bases). The germline CDR1 and CDR2 sequences are SEHNR and FQNEAQ (reference sequence). The CDR3 has 14 amino acids. Trimming pared 5 bases from V and 1 base from J, leaving 11 bases between. The CDR3 DNA reads TGTGCCAGCAGCAGCGGGGGCGTTAACTATGGCTACACCTTC. Amino acid sequence: CASSSGGVNYGYTF.

About this clonotype itself: No conserved phenylalanine or tryptophan ends this CDR3, so it is likely a read error. V and J are TRBV7-9 and TRBJ2-5; D is perhaps TRBD1 (5 bases). The CDR3 length is 17 residues. Germline V lookup: CDR1 SEHNR, CDR2 FQNEAQ (reference sequence). The V gene lost 6 bases and the J gene lost 5 bases, with 25 bases spanning the gap. The CDR3 nucleotides read TGTGCCAGCAGAAATAAGGGGCCCCCCTCCGATTCCGAGACCCAGTACCTC. This translates into CASRNKGPPSDSETQYL.

The chain couples TRBV10-3 to TRBJ2-1; D assignment may be TRBD1 or TRBD2 (7 bases each). The germline CDR1 and CDR2 sequences are ENHRY and SYGVKD. Trimming took 5 bases from V and 2 from J, leaving 25 bases between them. This CDR3 is built from 19 residues. The CDR3 DNA reads TGTGCCATCAGTCGTCCGGGACAGAGATCTAGCGGCGCCTACAATGAGCAGTTCTTC. The encoded protein is CAISRPGQRSSGAYNEQFF.

This CDR3 reads CASSAAGPYYGYTF. CDR3 DNA sequence: TGTGCCAGCAGTGCCGCAGGGCCCTACTATGGCTACACCTTC. The chain is built from TRBV12-3 or TRBV12-4 and TRBJ1-2; weak D call: TRBD1 (5 bases). V was cut by 5 bases and J by 3 bases, with 13 bases left in between. This CDR3 region has 14 residues.

This clonotype was observed a single time. The junction departs from germline at one end; a sequencing error may be responsible. This rearrangement joins TRBV28 to TRBJ2-3, with D perhaps TRBD2 (6 bases). Germline V CDR1 and CDR2: MDHEN, SYDVKM. CDR3 length equals 16 residues. CDR3 residues: CASSSPSGGPGDPQYF. CDR3 DNA: TGTGCCAGCAGTTCCCCCTCCGGTGGGCCGGGAGATCCGCAGTATTTT.

There are a few counts of this clonotype. The J gene is TRBJ1-2, the V gene TRBV7-9; D is possibly TRBD1 (6 bases). V was trimmed by 4 bases and J by 2 bases, leaving 11 bases between them. This CDR3 spans 14 amino acids. Germline V gene lookup returns CDR1 SEHNR and CDR2 FQNEAQ (reference sequence). The CDR3 DNA sequence: TGTGCCAGCAGCTCCCCCCAGGGGAACTATGGCTACACCTTC. Its translation is CASSSPQGNYGYTF.

This clonotype was seen more than once but under ten times. The chain recombines TRBV6-1 with TRBJ2-7, with 12 bases identical to TRBD2. The CDR3 contains 18 residues. Per the germline V gene, CDR1 is MNHNS and CDR2 is SASEGT. After removal of 6 bases from V and 2 bases from J, the junction contained 14 bases not matched to a gene. The CDR3 DNA reads TGTGCCAGCAGGTTCACTAGCGGGGGGATACCCTATGCCTACGAGCAGTACTTC. Amino acids: CASRFTSGGIPYAYEQYF.

V and J are TRBV6-8 and TRBJ1-1; D remains unclear. This CDR3 contains 13 residues. Germline values: CDR1 MNHGY, CDR2 SAAAGT. V shed 2 bases and J shed 10 bases, with 14 bases lying between them. Written as DNA, the CDR3 is TGTGCCAGCAGTTACGGTGTGGCAGACTTAGCTTTCTTT. Translation gives CASSYGVADLAFF.

This chain connects TRBV6-6 to TRBJ1-5; the match to TRBD1 covers 10 bases. The V segment lost 0 bases and the J segment 1 base; nucleotides outside the gene matches: 6. CDR3 size: 18 residues. The germline gives CDR1 MNHNY, CDR2 SVGAGI (reference sequence). This CDR3 reads CASSYSRDRGHSNQPQHF. In nucleotides, the CDR3 is TGTGCCAGCAGTTACTCGAGAGACAGGGGGCACAGCAATCAGCCCCAGCATTTT.

The chain combines TRBV7-9 with TRBJ1-1, with 8 bases fitting TRBD1. J lost 4 bases, V lost 4 bases, and 8 bases had no gene match. CDR3 length: 15 amino acids. CDR1 and CDR2 (germline): SEHNR, FQNEAQ (reference sequence). The CDR3 DNA sequence: TGTGCCAGCAGCTCCTCGGACAGGGTTGGCACTGAAGCTTTCTTT. It encodes CASSSSDRVGTEAFF.

The rearrangement joins TRBV4-3 to TRBJ2-3; 8 nucleotides match TRBD2. V dropped 2 bases and J dropped 0; count of bases not matched to a gene: 10. The germline V gene has CDR1 LGHNA and CDR2 YSLEER. The CDR3 has 18 amino acids. The CDR3 protein is CASSQQWLAGPSTDTQYF. The CDR3 DNA sequence: TGCGCCAGCAGCCAACAGTGGTTAGCGGGGCCTAGCACAGATACGCAGTATTTT.

There are a few counts of this clonotype. This chain links TRBV5-4 with TRBJ1-1; 12 nucleotides line up with TRBD1. V gave up 5 bases and J gave up 4 bases; unmatched junction bases: 15. Looked up from germline, CDR1 is SGHNT and CDR2 is YYREEE (reference sequence). The CDR3 runs 18 residues. The CDR3 DNA reads TGTGCCAGCAGTCCCTTTGGGGACAGGGGGCTTCTGGGCACTGAAGCTTTCTTT. This codes for CASSPFGDRGLLGTEAFF.

This clonotype was seen repeatedly, ten times or more. The chain couples TRBV7-2 to TRBJ2-5, with 16 bases that match TRBD2. The CDR3 has 20 amino acids. Germline V gene sequence: CDR1 SGHTA, CDR2 FQGNSA. V gave up 7 bases and J gave up 2 bases; unmatched junction bases: 16. In nucleotides, the CDR3 is TGTGCCAGCACCCTCCCCGGGGGGACTAGCGGGGGGGCCTCGCAAGAGACCCAGTACTTC. Amino acids: CASTLPGGTSGGASQETQYF.

This sequence joins TRBV28 and TRBJ1-4; D is unresolved. V lost 2 bases and J lost 4, with 8 bases in between. CDR3 length: 14 residues. CDR1 is MDHEN, CDR2 SYDVKM, per germline. DNA for the CDR3: TGTGCCAGCAGTTTAGTCAGGAGTAATGAAAAACTGTTTTTT. This encodes CASSLVRSNEKLFF.

The J gene is TRBJ2-2, the V gene TRBV20-1; 8 bases map to TRBD2. Trimming cost V 5 bases and J 5 bases; bases outside gene matches: 13. Germline CDR1 and CDR2: DFQATT and SNEGSKA (reference sequence). This CDR3 contains 16 residues. CDR3: CSASSPGGPRTGELFF. CDR3 nucleotides: TGCAGTGCTTCCTCTCCGGGGGGGCCCAGAACCGGGGAGCTGTTTTTT.

The V and J genes are TRBV7-8 and TRBJ1-6; TRBD1 aligns across 9 bases. V lost 5 bases, J lost 10 bases, and 9 bases stayed unmatched. Germline CDR1 reads SGHVS; CDR2 reads FQNEAQ. The CDR3 contains 15 residues. CDR3 sequence (DNA): TGTGCCAGCAGCACGGGACAGGGAGTCCCCTCACCCCTCCACTTT. Translating it yields CASSTGQGVPSPLHF.

This clonotype was counted many times. This chain joins TRBV27 and TRBJ1-1; possibly TRBD1 for D (5 bases). The germline V gene encodes CDR1 MNHEY and CDR2 SMNVEV (reference sequence). V was trimmed by 2 bases and J by 5 bases, leaving 12 bases between them. CDR3 length equals 14 residues. CDR3 sequence reads: CASSLAGLGTEAFF. The CDR3 DNA reads TGTGCCAGCAGTTTAGCAGGGCTCGGGACTGAAGCTTTCTTT.

This clonotype has ten or more counts. This chain joins TRBV4-1 and TRBJ2-1; 7 bases are a match to TRBD2. CDR3 length: 15 residues. The V gene's germline CDR1 is MGHRA and CDR2 YSYEKL. V was pared by 4 bases and J by 0 bases, with 3 bases of the junction left unmatched. The DNA for the CDR3 is TGCGCCAGCAGCCGCACTAGCGACTCCTACAATGAGCAGTTCTTC. This encodes CASSRTSDSYNEQFF.

The chain employs TRBV12-3 or TRBV12-4 and TRBJ2-1, with D possibly being TRBD2 (5 bases). The ends were cut back, 4 bases at V and 6 bases at J, with 13 bases in the middle. The CDR3 runs to 14 residues. The CDR3 DNA reads TGTGCCAGCAGTTCGGGTCCGGGGAGCAATGAGCAGTTCTTC. Protein: CASSSGPGSNEQFF.